This T cell receptor (beta chain) stems from a study of blood T cell repertoires in COVID-19. Germline lookup yields CDR1 MNHNY and CDR2 SVGAGI (reference sequence). The CDR3 totals 12 residues. Trimming at V came to 9 bases and at J to 7 bases, leaving 4 bases not matched to a gene. How the authors handled the data: From reference gene primer amplification, estimates of nucleated cell counts were derived. Sequencing was performed with immunoSEQ multiplex PCR; in TCRdb, only in-frame clones are kept and a portion is missing. V, J and clone size derive from that table, while D and trimming were established from the DNA sequence. This sample has roughly 220,000 clones; 80% to 85% occur once, and the top ten carry approximately 7.6%. Seattle patients were enrolled while actively infected and followed longitudinally.

This TCR was sampled from a woman aged 80 or older with COVID-19, enrolled during active disease. Sequenced material: peripheral blood. The rearrangement links TRBV6-6 to TRBJ1-4; 8 nucleotides line up with TRBD1. CDR3 in amino acids: CASTGGLEKLFF. The CDR3 DNA reads TGTGCCAGTACAGGGGGACTTGAAAAACTGTTTTTT.